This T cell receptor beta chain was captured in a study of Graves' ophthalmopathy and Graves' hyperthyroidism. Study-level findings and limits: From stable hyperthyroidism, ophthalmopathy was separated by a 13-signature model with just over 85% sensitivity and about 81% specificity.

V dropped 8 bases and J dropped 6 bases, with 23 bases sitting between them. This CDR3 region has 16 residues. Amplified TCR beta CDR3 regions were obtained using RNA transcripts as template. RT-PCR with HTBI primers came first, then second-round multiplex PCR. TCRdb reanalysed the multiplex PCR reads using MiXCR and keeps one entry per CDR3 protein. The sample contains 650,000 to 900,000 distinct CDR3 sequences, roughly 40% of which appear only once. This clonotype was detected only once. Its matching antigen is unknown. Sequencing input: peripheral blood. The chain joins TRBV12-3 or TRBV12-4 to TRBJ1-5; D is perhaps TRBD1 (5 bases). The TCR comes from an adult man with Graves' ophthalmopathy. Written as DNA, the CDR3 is TGTGCCAGCGCCACCTTGAAAAGGGGATCTGGTCAGCCCCAGCATTTT. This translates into CASATLKRGSGQPQHF.